The clone carrying this TCR beta chain came up a few times. Its target is not known. These data come from a study of CD8 T cells in ankylosing spondylitis. Notes on the study in general: Seven or eight highly homologous variants formed a TCR beta motif that appeared characteristic of ankylosing spondylitis blood.

Germline V gives CDR1 SGHAT, CDR2 FQNNGV. The V end lost 1 base, the J end lost 1 base, and 10 bases lay between the germline ends. There are 15 residues in the CDR3. TCRdb called the 5' RACE reads again in MiXCR, with one record for every CDR3 protein. In the table there are around 540,000 distinct CDR3 sequences, more than 9.5% of which are singletons. The sequence derives from a male donor with ankylosing spondylitis. The rearrangement uses TRBV11-2 and TRBJ2-5; D is ambiguous. The sample was blood, either unsorted or a sorted T cell fraction (not recorded which). CDR3 in amino acids: CASSLVWGVQETQYF. In DNA, the CDR3 is TGTGCCAGCAGCTTAGTATGGGGTGTCCAAGAGACCCAGTACTTC.